This TCR beta chain was recovered during a study of early T cells in non-severe SARS-CoV-2 infection. TCRdb analysed the 5' RACE reads with MiXCR anew, one entry per CDR3 protein. This table has approximately 66,000 distinct CDR3 sequences, less than 15% appearing once. With V trimmed by 2 bases and J by 6 bases, 7 bases remained unmatched. The CDR3 has 15 amino acids. A few counts support this clonotype. The chain carries TRBV12-3 or TRBV12-4 and TRBJ2-7; 10 positions match TRBD2. This receptor was identified in an adult who was a healthcare worker with PCR-confirmed SARS-CoV-2 infection or an uninfected control (not recorded which). The sequenced material came from whole blood. In DNA, the CDR3 is TGTGCCAGCAGTTTAACAGCGGGAGGGTCGGGCGAGCAGTACTTC. It encodes CASSLTAGGSGEQYF.